The next 21 T cell receptor beta chains were all read from a single sample in a study of cytomegalovirus exposure and HLA in healthy donors (dated by TCRdb to the late 2010s). Library preparation was by the immunoSEQ multiplex PCR assay. For the multiplex PCR, a mixture combining 60 forward primers for TCR Vbeta segments and 13 reverse primers for TCR Jbeta segments was used. The table comes from immuneACCESS by way of TCRdb, which keeps in-frame sequences with V and J called. Part of the clones is missing from these tables; in studies checked, under half for an unresolved V gene and the rest for unknown reasons. In this sample the table shows under 200,000 clones, approximately 78% of which occur a single time. The ten largest clones represent roughly 1.5% of the sample. The sample consisted of PBMCs. The source is a woman under 30 in good health and CMV-seronegative.

The chain links TRBV29-1 to TRBJ2-7; TRBD2 aligns across 7 bases. Germline CDR1 reads SQVTM; CDR2 reads ANQGSEA. V gave up 6 bases and J gave up 5 bases; unmatched junction bases: 7. This CDR3 spans 12 amino acids. Written as DNA, the CDR3 is TGCAGCGTGGCAGCGGGGTTCAACGAGCAGTACTTC. Protein: CSVAAGFNEQYF.

The V gene is TRBV30, the J gene TRBJ1-3; D possibly corresponds to TRBD1 (5 bases). Germline assignment: CDR1 GTSNPN and CDR2 SVGIG (reference sequence). The CDR3 has 14 amino acids. The V gene lost 1 base and the J gene lost 6 bases, with 13 bases spanning the gap. CDR3 sequence: CAWSGAGFANTIYF. The CDR3 DNA follows: TGTGCCTGGAGTGGGGCAGGGTTTGCAAACACCATATATTTT. Complete variable domain (other parts from reference TRBV30 and TRBJ1-3): SQTIHQWPATLVQPVGSPLSLECTVEGTSNPNLYWYRQAAGRGLQLLFYSVGIGQISSEVPQNLSASRPQDRQFILSSKKLLLSDSGFYLCAWSGAGFANTIYFGEGSWLTVV.

CDR3 residues: CASRDFSGGAYEQYF. In DNA, the CDR3 is TGTGCCAGTAGGGATTTTAGCGGGGGAGCCTACGAGCAGTACTTC. V is TRBV6-5 and J is TRBJ2-7, with 9 bases fitting TRBD2. Germline trimming cut 9 bases from V and 2 bases from J; bases unmatched to any gene: 11. CDR3 length equals 15 residues. In germline, CDR1 is MNHEY, CDR2 SVGAGI.

With regard to this clone: This CDR3 is also generated by other DNA sequences in the sample. The chain is built from TRBV30 and TRBJ1-5, with D unresolved. Looked up from germline, CDR1 is GTSNPN and CDR2 is SVGIG (reference sequence). Trimming took 3 bases from V and 2 from J, leaving 5 bases between them. The CDR3 covers 12 residues. CDR3 loop: CAWSPGNQPQHF. DNA of the CDR3: TGTGCCTGGAGCCCAGGCAATCAGCCCCAGCATTTT.

The chain uses TRBV10-2 and TRBJ2-7; 7 bases fit TRBD2. CDR3 size: 13 residues. Germline assignment: CDR1 WSHSY and CDR2 SAAADI. V was pared by 6 bases and J by 4 bases, with 6 bases of the junction left unmatched. The CDR3 coding sequence is TGCGCCAGCAGGGGCGGGAGTACGTACGAGCAGTACGTC. It translates to CASRGGSTYEQYV.

With regard to this clone: One end of the junction varies from germline; a read error may be responsible. The chain has TRBV7-9 and TRBJ1-2, with D uncertain. This CDR3 is 10 amino acids long. CDR1 SEHNR and CDR2 FQNEAQ come from the germline V gene (reference sequence). The CDR3: CSSTDRGYTF. The CDR3 DNA reads as TGTTCCAGCACCGATCGGGGCTACACCTTC.

This chain connects TRBV11-3 to TRBJ1-3; D uncertain. V was clipped by 5 bases and J by 1 base, with 9 bases between them. Germline-derived CDR1 and CDR2 are SGHNT and YENEEA. This CDR3 has 14 residues. CDR3 loop: CASSMTSSGNTIYF. As DNA, the CDR3 is TGTGCCAGCAGCATGACTTCTTCTGGAAACACCATATATTTT.

The rearrangement joins TRBV27 to TRBJ2-5; 7 positions match TRBD2. Germline CDR1 reads MNHEY; CDR2 reads SMNVEV (reference sequence). J lost 2 bases, V lost 5 bases, and 14 bases had no gene match. The length of the CDR3 is 17 residues. CDR3 bases: TGTGCCAGCAGTCCTTCGGAACCTAGCGGCCCGCAAGAGACCCAGTACTTC. Amino acid sequence: CASSPSEPSGPQETQYF.

The genes are TRBV13 and TRBJ1-2; 9 positions agree with TRBD1. The CDR3 covers 15 residues. Per the germline V gene, CDR1 is PRHDT and CDR2 is FYEKMQ (reference sequence). The trim removed 3 bases at V and 2 bases at J, leaving 4 bases unmatched. CDR3 DNA: TGTGCCAGCAGCTTGCAGGGACAGGGCAACTATGGCTACACCTTC. This translates into CASSLQGQGNYGYTF.

The chain uses TRBV7-9 and TRBJ1-1; D is uncertain. Trimming left V 5 bases short and J 2 bases short, with 12 bases between. CDR3 length equals 14 residues. CDR1 is SEHNR and CDR2 is FQNEAQ in the germline V gene (reference sequence). As DNA, the CDR3 is TGTGCCAGCAGCCGCGAGGTATTTAACACTGAAGCTTTCTTT. Residues: CASSREVFNTEAFF.

The V gene is TRBV4-3, the J gene TRBJ1-2; D gene uncertain. The CDR3 length is 14 residues. Trimming cost V 0 bases and J 3 bases, with 8 bases left between them. Germline CDR1 reads LGHNA; CDR2 reads YSLEER. The CDR3 loop is CASSQDTGDYGYTF. DNA of the CDR3: TGCGCCAGCAGCCAAGATACGGGAGACTATGGCTACACCTTC.

V is TRBV7-9 and J is TRBJ1-1; no clear D. Germline loops: CDR1 SEHNR, CDR2 FQNEAQ (reference sequence). The V gene lost 1 base and the J gene lost 3 bases, with 6 bases spanning the gap. The CDR3 length is 13 residues. CDR3 loop: CASSLESHTEAFF. The CDR3 DNA follows: TGTGCCAGCAGCTTAGAGAGCCACACTGAAGCTTTCTTT.

The J gene is TRBJ2-7, the V gene TRBV28; D not certain. CDR1 and CDR2 from the germline V gene are MDHEN and SYDVKM. The CDR3 sequence is 14 residues long. Between the trimmed V and J ends, which lost 3 bases and 1 base, there was a span of 10 bases. CDR3 loop: CASSLVGESYEQYF. CDR3 in DNA: TGTGCCAGCAGTTTGGTTGGAGAATCCTACGAGCAGTACTTC. The full variable domain, in which reference TRBV28 and TRBJ2-7 provide the parts outside the CDR3, is DVKVTQSSRYLVKRTGEKVFLECVQDMDHENMFWYRQDPGLGLRLIYFSYDVKMKEKGDIPEGYSVSREKKERFSLILESASTNQTSMYLCASSLVGESYEQYFGPGTRLTVT.

The chain has TRBV29-1 and TRBJ1-2; 9 nucleotides match TRBD1. CDR3 length: 13 amino acids. Germline V gene lookup returns CDR1 SQVTM and CDR2 ANQGSEA. V was pared by 5 bases and J by 6 bases, with 7 bases of the junction left unmatched. CDR3 DNA: TGCAGCGTTCCTACAGGGGGCCGTGATGGCTACACCTTC. It specifies CSVPTGGRDGYTF.

The chain couples TRBV29-1 to TRBJ1-2; 8 bases are shared with TRBD1. J gave up 6 bases and V 6 bases, and 6 bases lay outside the gene matches. Germline V lookup: CDR1 SQVTM, CDR2 ANQGSEA. The CDR3 loop spans 12 amino acids. The CDR3, as DNA: TGCAGCGTAGTGACAGGGGTCCATGGCTACACCTTC. Translating it yields CSVVTGVHGYTF.

The chain links TRBV7-8 to TRBJ1-4; D is unclear. Germline V lookup: CDR1 SGHVS, CDR2 FQNEAQ. V lost 5 bases to trimming and J lost 8 bases, with 12 bases between them. The CDR3 runs to 13 residues. The CDR3 DNA sequence: TGTGCCAGCAGCCATTATGGGAGGGAAAAACTGTTTTTT. Translating it yields CASSHYGREKLFF. Supplemented by reference TRBV7-8 and TRBJ1-4, the full variable domain reads GAGVSQSPRYKVAKRGQDVALRCDPISGHVSLFWYQQALGQGPEFLTYFQNEAQLDKSGLPSDRFFAERPEGSVSTLKIQRTQQEDSAVYLCASSHYGREKLFFGSGTQLSVL.

The rearrangement links TRBV19 to TRBJ1-4, with D unresolved. Germline loops: CDR1 LNHDA, CDR2 SQIVND (reference sequence). The ends were cut back, 3 bases at V and 7 bases at J, with 3 bases in the middle. The CDR3 consists of 11 residues. The CDR3: CASSMSEKLFF. Here the CDR3 DNA reads TGTGCCAGTAGTATGAGTGAAAAACTGTTTTTT. Combining the CDR3 with reference TRBV19 and TRBJ1-4 gives the whole variable domain DGGITQSPKYLFRKEGQNVTLSCEQNLNHDAMYWYRQDPGQGLRLIYYSQIVNDFQKGDIAEGYSVSREKKESFPLTVTSAQKNPTAFYLCASSMSEKLFFGSGTQLSVL.

The V and J genes are TRBV10-3 and TRBJ1-2; a possible D gene is TRBD1 (5 bases). There are 14 residues in the CDR3. Germline-derived CDR1 and CDR2 are ENHRY and SYGVKD. Trimming pared 3 bases from V and 2 bases from J, leaving 10 bases between. The CDR3 coding sequence is TGTGCCATCAGTGACCTGACAGCCAACTATGGCTACACCTTC. Amino acids: CAISDLTANYGYTF.

The chain recombines TRBV9 with TRBJ1-2; TRBD1 matches 9 bases. This CDR3 has 13 residues. The germline V gene encodes CDR1 SGDLS and CDR2 YYNGEE. V gave up 5 bases and J gave up 4 bases; unmatched junction bases: 3. The CDR3 bases are TGTGCCAGCAGTGGACAGGGGATCTATGGCTACACCTTC. Amino acids: CASSGQGIYGYTF.

A single count supports this clone. The CDR3 reads CASSLGLQGYEQYF. CDR3 in DNA: TGTGCCAGCAGCTTGGGCCTACAGGGATACGAGCAGTACTTC. The chain uses TRBV5-6 and TRBJ2-5; D possibly corresponds to TRBD1 (6 bases). TRBJ2-7 matches the DNA end more closely, so the J call is doubtful. CDR3 length: 14 amino acids. CDR1 and CDR2 from the germline V gene are SGHDT and YYEEEE.

This chain links TRBV30 with TRBJ1-5; 7 bases map to TRBD1. Per germline, CDR1 GTSNPN and CDR2 SVGIG (reference sequence). V shed 0 bases and J 0 bases; nucleotides not matched to a gene: 14. This CDR3 has 19 amino acids. The CDR3 loop is CAWSVRRQGGGNSNQPQHF. The CDR3 region has the DNA TGTGCCTGGAGTGTCCGGCGACAGGGAGGTGGTAATAGCAATCAGCCCCAGCATTTT.